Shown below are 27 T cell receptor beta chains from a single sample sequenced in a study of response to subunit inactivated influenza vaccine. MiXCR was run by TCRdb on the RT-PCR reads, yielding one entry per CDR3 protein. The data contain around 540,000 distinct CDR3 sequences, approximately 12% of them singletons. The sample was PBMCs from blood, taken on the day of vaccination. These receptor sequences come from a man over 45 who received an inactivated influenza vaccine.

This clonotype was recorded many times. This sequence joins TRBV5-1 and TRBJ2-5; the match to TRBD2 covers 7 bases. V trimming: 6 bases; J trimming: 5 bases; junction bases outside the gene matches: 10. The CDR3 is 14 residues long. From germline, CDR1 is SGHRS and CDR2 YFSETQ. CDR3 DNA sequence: TGCGCCAGCACCACGGGAGGCCCCCGGGAGACCCAGTACTTC. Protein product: CASTTGGPRETQYF.

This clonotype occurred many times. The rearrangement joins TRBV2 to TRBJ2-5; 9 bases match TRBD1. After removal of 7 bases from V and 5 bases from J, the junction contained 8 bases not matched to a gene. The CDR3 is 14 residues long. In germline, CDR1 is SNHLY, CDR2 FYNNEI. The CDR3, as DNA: TGTGCCAGCACGCAACGGACAGGGGTGGAGACCCAGTACTTC. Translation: CASTQRTGVETQYF. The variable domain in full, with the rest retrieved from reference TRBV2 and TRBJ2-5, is EPEVTQTPSHQVTQMGQEVILRCVPISNHLYFYWYRQILGQKVEFLVSFYNNEISEKSEIFDDQFSVERPDGSNFTLKIRSTKLEDSAMYFCASTQRTGVETQYFGPGTRLLVL.

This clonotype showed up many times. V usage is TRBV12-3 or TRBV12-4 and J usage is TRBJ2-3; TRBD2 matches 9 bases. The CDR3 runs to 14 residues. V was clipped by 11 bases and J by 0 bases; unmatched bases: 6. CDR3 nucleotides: TGTGCCTCGTCGCGGGGGGGGAGCACAGATACGCAGTATTTT. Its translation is CASSRGGSTDTQYF.

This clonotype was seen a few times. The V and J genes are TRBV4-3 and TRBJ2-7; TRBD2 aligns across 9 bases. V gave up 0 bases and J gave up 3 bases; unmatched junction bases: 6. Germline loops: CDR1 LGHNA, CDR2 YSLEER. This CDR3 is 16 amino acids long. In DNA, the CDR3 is TGCGCCAGCAGCCAAGATACGGGACTAGCAGGCTACGAGCAGTACTTC. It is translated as CASSQDTGLAGYEQYF.

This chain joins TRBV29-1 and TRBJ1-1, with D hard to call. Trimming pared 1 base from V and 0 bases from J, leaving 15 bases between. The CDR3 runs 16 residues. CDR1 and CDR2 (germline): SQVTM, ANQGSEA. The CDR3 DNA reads TGCAGCGTTGAAGGTAGTCTGGGGAAGGTGAACACTGAAGCTTTCTTT. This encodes CSVEGSLGKVNTEAFF.

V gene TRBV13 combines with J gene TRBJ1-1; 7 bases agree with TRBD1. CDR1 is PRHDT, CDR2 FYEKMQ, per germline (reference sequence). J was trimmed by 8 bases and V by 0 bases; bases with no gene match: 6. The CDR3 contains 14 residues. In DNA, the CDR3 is TGTGCCAGCAGCTTAGGTACAGGGGCGTCCGAAGCTTTCTTT. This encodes CASSLGTGASEAFF. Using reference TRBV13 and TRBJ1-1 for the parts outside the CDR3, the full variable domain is AAGVIQSPRHLIKEKRETATLKCYPIPRHDTVYWYQQGPGQDPQFLISFYEKMQSDKGSIPDRFSAQQFSDYHSELNMSSLELGDSALYFCASSLGTGASEAFFGQGTRLTVV.

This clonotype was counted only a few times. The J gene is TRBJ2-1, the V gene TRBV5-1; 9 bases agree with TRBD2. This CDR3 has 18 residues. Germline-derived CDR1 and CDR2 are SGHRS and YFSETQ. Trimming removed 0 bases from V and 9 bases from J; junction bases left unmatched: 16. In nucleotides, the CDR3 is TGCGCCAGCAGCTTGGGGAGAGGTAGCGGGAGAGAAGACACTGAGCAGTTCTTC. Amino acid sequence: CASSLGRGSGREDTEQFF. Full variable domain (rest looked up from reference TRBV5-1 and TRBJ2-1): KAGVTQTPRYLIKTRGQQVTLSCSPISGHRSVSWYQQTPGQGLQFLFEYFSETQRNKGNFPGRFSGRQFSNSRSEMNVSTLELGDSALYLCASSLGRGSGREDTEQFFGPGTRLTVL.

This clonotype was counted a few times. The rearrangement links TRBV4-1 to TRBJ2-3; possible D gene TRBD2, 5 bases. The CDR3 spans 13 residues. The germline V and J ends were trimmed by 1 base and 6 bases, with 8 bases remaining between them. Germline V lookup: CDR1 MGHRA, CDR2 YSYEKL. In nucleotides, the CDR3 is TGCGCCAGCAGCCAAGTCGGGGAGGATACGCAGTATTTT. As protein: CASSQVGEDTQYF.

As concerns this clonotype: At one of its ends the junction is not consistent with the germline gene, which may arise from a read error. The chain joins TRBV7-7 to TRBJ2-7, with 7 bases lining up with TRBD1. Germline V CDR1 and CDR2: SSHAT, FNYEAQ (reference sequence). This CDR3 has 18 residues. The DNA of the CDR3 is TGTGCTAGCAGTTTAGGGCCACTAGGGTCAGGGGGATCCTACGAGCAGTACTTC. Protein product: CASSLGPLGSGGSYEQYF.

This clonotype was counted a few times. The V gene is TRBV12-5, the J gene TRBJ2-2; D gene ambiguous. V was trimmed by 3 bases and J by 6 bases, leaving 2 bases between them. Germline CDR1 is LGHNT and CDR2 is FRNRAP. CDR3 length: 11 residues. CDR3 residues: CASGFAGELFF. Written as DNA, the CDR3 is TGTGCTAGTGGTTTCGCCGGGGAGCTGTTTTTT.

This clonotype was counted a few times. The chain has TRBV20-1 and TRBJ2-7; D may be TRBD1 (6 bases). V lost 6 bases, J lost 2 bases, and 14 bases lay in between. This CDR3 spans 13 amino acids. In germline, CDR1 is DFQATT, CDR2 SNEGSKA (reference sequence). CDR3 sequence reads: CSAEQQGTYEQYF. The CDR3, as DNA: TGCAGTGCAGAACAACAGGGAACCTACGAGCAGTACTTC.

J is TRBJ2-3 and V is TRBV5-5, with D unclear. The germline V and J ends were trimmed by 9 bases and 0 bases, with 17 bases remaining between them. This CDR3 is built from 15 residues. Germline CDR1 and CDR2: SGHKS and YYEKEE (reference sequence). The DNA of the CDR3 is TGTGCCATCGGCCCTGGGCTAATCAGCACAGATACGCAGTATTTT. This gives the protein CAIGPGLISTDTQYF.

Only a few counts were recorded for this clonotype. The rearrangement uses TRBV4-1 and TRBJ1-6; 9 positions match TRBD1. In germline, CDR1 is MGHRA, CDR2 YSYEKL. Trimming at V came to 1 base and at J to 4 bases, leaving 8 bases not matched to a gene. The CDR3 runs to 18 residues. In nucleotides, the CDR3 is TGCGCCAGCAGCCAAGCTCGCCGCGGGACAGGGTATAATTCACCCCTCCACTTT. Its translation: CASSQARRGTGYNSPLHF.

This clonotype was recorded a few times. The DNA for the CDR3 is TGCAGTGCGGACCCCAGGGCAACTAATGAAAAACTGTTTTTT. Its translation: CSADPRATNEKLFF. The chain uses TRBV20-1 and TRBJ1-4; D is possibly TRBD1 (5 bases). The germline V gene has CDR1 DFQATT and CDR2 SNEGSKA (reference sequence). The CDR3 runs 14 residues. Trimming pared 6 bases from V and 0 bases from J, leaving 11 bases between.

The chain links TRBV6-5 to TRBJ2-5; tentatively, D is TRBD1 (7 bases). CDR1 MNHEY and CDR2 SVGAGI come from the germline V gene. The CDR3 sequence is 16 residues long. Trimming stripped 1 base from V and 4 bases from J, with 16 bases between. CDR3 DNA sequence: TGTGCCAGCAGTTACTGGTCAGGGGGAGGTGTAGAGACCCAGTACTTC. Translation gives CASSYWSGGGVETQYF.

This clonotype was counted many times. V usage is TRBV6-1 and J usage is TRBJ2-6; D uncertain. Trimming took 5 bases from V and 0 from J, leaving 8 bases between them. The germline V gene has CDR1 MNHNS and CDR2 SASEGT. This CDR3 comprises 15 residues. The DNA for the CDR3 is TGTGCCAGCAGTAAGGACGGCTCTGGGGCCAACGTCCTGACTTTC. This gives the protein CASSKDGSGANVLTF.

The DNA for the CDR3 is TGTGCCAGCAGCTCGATGGATGTCTACGAGCAGTACTTC. Its protein is CASSSMDVYEQYF. The chain links TRBV13 to TRBJ2-7; the D is unclear. This CDR3 has 13 amino acids. Germline loops: CDR1 PRHDT, CDR2 FYEKMQ (reference sequence). V was cut by 4 bases and J by 3 bases, with 10 bases left in between.

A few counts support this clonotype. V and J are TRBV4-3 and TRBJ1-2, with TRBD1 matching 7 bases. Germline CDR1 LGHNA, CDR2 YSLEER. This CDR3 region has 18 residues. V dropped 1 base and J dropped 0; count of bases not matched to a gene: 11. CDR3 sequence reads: CASSQAADRVGANYGYTF. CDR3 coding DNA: TGCGCCAGCAGCCAAGCTGCCGACAGGGTAGGGGCTAACTATGGCTACACCTTC.

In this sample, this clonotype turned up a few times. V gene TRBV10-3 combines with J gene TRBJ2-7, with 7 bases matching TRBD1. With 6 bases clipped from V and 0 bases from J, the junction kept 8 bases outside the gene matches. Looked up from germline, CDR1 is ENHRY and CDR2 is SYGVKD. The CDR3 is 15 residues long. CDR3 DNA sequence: TGTGCCATCAGATCGATTGGGACAGACTCCTACGAGCAGTACTTC. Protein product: CAIRSIGTDSYEQYF.

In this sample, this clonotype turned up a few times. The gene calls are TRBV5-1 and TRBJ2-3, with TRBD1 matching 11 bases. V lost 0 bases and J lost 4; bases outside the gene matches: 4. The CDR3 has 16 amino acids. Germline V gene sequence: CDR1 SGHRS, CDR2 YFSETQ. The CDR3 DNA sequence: TGCGCCAGCAGCTTGGCCCCGGGACAGGGGGCAGATACGCAGTATTTT. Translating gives CASSLAPGQGADTQYF. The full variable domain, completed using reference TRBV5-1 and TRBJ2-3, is KAGVTQTPRYLIKTRGQQVTLSCSPISGHRSVSWYQQTPGQGLQFLFEYFSETQRNKGNFPGRFSGRQFSNSRSEMNVSTLELGDSALYLCASSLAPGQGADTQYFGPGTRLTVL.

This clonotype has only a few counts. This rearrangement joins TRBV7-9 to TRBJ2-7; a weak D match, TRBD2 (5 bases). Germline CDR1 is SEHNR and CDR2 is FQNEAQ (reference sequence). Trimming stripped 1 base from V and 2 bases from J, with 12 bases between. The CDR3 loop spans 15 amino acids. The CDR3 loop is CASSLVVFGAYEQYF. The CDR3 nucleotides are TGTGCCAGCAGCTTAGTTGTTTTCGGGGCCTACGAGCAGTACTTC.

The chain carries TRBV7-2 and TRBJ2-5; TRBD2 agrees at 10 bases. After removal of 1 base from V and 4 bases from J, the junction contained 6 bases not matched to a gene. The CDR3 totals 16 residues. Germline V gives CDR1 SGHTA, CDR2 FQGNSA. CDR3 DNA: TGTGCCAGCAGCTTAGTGACTAGCGGGCCCCGAGAGACCCAGTACTTC. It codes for CASSLVTSGPRETQYF.

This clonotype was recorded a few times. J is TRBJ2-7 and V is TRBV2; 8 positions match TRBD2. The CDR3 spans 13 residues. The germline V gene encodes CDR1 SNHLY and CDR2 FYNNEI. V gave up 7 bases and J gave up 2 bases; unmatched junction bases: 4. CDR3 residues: CASNERGTYEQYF. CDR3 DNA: TGTGCCAGCAACGAGCGGGGGACCTACGAGCAGTACTTC.

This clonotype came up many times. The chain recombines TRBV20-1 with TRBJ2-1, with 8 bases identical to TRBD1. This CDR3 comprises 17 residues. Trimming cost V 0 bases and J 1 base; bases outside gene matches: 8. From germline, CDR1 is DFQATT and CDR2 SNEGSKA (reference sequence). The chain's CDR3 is CSARDYRQGTSYNEQFF. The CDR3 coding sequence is TGCAGTGCTAGAGATTACCGACAGGGGACGTCCTACAATGAGCAGTTCTTC.

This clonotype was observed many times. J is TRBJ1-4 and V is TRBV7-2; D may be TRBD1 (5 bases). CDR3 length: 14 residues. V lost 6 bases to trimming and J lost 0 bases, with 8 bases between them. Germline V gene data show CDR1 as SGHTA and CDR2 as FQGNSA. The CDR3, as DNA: TGTGCCAGCAGACCGGGGCCAACTAATGAAAAACTGTTTTTT. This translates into CASRPGPTNEKLFF.

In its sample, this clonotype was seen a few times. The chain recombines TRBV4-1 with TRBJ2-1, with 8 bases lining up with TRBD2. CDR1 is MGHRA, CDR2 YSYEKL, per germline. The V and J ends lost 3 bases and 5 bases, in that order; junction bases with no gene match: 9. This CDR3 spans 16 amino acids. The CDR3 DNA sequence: TGCGCCAGCAGCCAGAACTTAGCGGGGTTCCACAATGAGCAGTTCTTC. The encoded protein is CASSQNLAGFHNEQFF.

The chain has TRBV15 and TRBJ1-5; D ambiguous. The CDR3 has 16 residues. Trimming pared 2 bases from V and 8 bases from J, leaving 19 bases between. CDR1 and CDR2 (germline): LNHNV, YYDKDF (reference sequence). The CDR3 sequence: CATSRNGRPAVEPQHF. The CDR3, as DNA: TGTGCCACCAGCAGAAATGGACGGCCAGCGGTTGAGCCCCAGCATTTT.